Below, 25 T cell receptor beta chains from the same sample are listed, as sequenced in a study of blood T cells in healthy people across ages. Combining a sample-barcoded 5' primer with a J-beta primer mix, a second PCR ran for about 7 to 11 cycles. MiXCR, run by TCRdb on the 5' RACE reads, gives a single entry per CDR3 protein. The table shows 630,000 or so distinct CDR3 sequences, with about 30% occurring only once. The sequenced material came from blood. These receptors came from a woman aged 80 or over in good health.

The J gene is TRBJ2-5, the V gene TRBV7-2, with 10 bases matching TRBD2. This CDR3 contains 17 residues. Germline CDR1 and CDR2: SGHTA and FQGNSA. Unmatched junction bases numbered 13, after V lost 6 bases and J lost 3 bases. The chain's CDR3 is CASSILPASGGKETQYF. As DNA, the CDR3 is TGTGCCAGCAGTATCCTCCCCGCTAGCGGGGGTAAAGAGACCCAGTACTTC.

The sample holds many counts of this clonotype. V usage is TRBV3-1 and J usage is TRBJ1-2, with 9 bases identical to TRBD1. In germline, CDR1 is LGHDT, CDR2 YNNKEL (reference sequence). Unmatched junction bases numbered 4, after V lost 1 base and J lost 1 base. CDR3 length: 16 residues. CDR3 DNA: TGTGCCAGCAGCCAAGCAGGGACAGGGAATAACTATGGCTACACCTTC. Translated, it gives CASSQAGTGNNYGYTF.

This clonotype was recorded many times. This sequence joins TRBV6-1 and TRBJ2-1; D possibly corresponds to TRBD1 (6 bases). The length of the CDR3 is 14 residues. Germline assignment: CDR1 MNHNS and CDR2 SASEGT. V was cut by 7 bases and J by 1 base, with 11 bases left in between. CDR3 loop: CASKIGQSYNEQFF. The CDR3 nucleotides are TGTGCCAGCAAAATCGGACAGTCCTACAATGAGCAGTTCTTC.

This clonotype showed up just a few times. An end of the junction does not agree with germline; a read error may underlie this. The chain is built from TRBV5-5 and TRBJ1-6, with 7 bases fitting TRBD1. The germline gives CDR1 SGHKS, CDR2 YYEKEE (reference sequence). The CDR3 spans 18 residues. CDR3 region: CANSREGAGSSYNSPLHF. DNA of the CDR3: TGTGCCAACAGCCGGGAGGGGGCTGGAAGCTCCTATAATTCACCCCTCCACTTT.

This clonotype has at least ten counts. The chain uses TRBV4-1 and TRBJ2-1; 8 nucleotides match TRBD2. The trim removed 4 bases at V and 0 bases at J, leaving 8 bases unmatched. The CDR3 is made up of 17 amino acids. The germline V gene encodes CDR1 MGHRA and CDR2 YSYEKL. The CDR3 loop is CASSPDPGTSSYNEQFF. CDR3 in DNA: TGCGCCAGCAGCCCTGATCCCGGGACTAGCTCCTACAATGAGCAGTTCTTC.

Ten or more counts support this clonotype. The genes are TRBV13 and TRBJ2-5, with D possibly TRBD1 on 6 matching bases. The CDR3 is 14 residues long. V lost 0 bases to trimming and J lost 4 bases, with 9 bases between them. CDR1 is PRHDT, CDR2 FYEKMQ, per germline (reference sequence). CDR3 DNA: TGTGCCAGCAGCTTAGGGACAGGTCGAGAGACCCAGTACTTC. Its protein product is CASSLGTGRETQYF. The full variable domain, its missing parts supplied by reference TRBV13 and TRBJ2-5, is AAGVIQSPRHLIKEKRETATLKCYPIPRHDTVYWYQQGPGQDPQFLISFYEKMQSDKGSIPDRFSAQQFSDYHSELNMSSLELGDSALYFCASSLGTGRETQYFGPGTRLLVL.

As concerns this clonotype: A read error may be the cause here, since a much bigger clone is one base away. The chain links TRBV6-1 to TRBJ2-3; weak D call: TRBD1 (5 bases). The germline V and J ends were trimmed by 5 bases and 0 bases, with 15 bases remaining between them. The length of the CDR3 is 16 residues. CDR1 and CDR2 from the germline V gene are MNHNS and SASEGT. The CDR3 nucleotides are TGTGCCAGCAGTCCACAGGCTAGTGTTAGCACAGATACGCAGTATTTT. Translated: CASSPQASVSTDTQYF.

In regard to this clonotype: One base away lies a much larger clone, so this may be a sequencing read error. The chain couples TRBV28 to TRBJ2-3; unclear D gene. The CDR3 totals 17 residues. Germline V CDR1 and CDR2: MDHEN, SYDVKM. The V and J ends lost 4 bases and 2 bases respectively, with 19 bases between them. The CDR3 loop reads CASSYMGRRLTTDTQYF. CDR3 DNA sequence: TGTGCCAGCAGTTATATGGGCCGCAGATTAACCACAGATACGCAGTATTTT.

The rearrangement links TRBV29-1 to TRBJ1-1, with 7 bases identical to TRBD1. Germline values: CDR1 SQVTM, CDR2 ANQGSEA. The CDR3 extends over 13 amino acids. V was clipped by 8 bases and J by 7 bases; unmatched bases: 13. The CDR3 loop is CSTGAGHRVEAFF. CDR3 nucleotide sequence: TGCAGCACAGGGGCAGGGCACAGGGTTGAAGCTTTCTTT.

Of note for this clonotype: A clone one base away is much larger, so this may be a read error. This CDR3 reads CASSLLGGGQETQFF. The CDR3 DNA is TGTGCCAGCAGTTTACTCGGCGGGGGGCAAGAGACCCAGTTCTTC. The chain has TRBV28 and TRBJ2-1; 8 nucleotides agree with TRBD2. This CDR3 contains 15 residues. Germline values: CDR1 MDHEN, CDR2 SYDVKM. Unmatched junction bases numbered 13, after V lost 2 bases and J lost 13 bases.

In the case of this clonotype: A much larger clone differs by one base, so this may be a read error. As the CDR3 is not closed by the conserved phenylalanine or tryptophan, this likely results from a read error. The gene calls are TRBV6-6 and TRBJ1-6; D might be TRBD1 (6 bases). CDR1 and CDR2 from the germline V gene are MNHNY and SVGAGI (reference sequence). The CDR3 loop spans 18 amino acids. V lost 7 bases and J 7 bases, leaving 26 bases between the germline ends. CDR3 protein: CASTSQGGGRIGNSPLHL. CDR3 sequence (DNA): TGTGCCAGCACCTCACAAGGGGGAGGACGGATCGGGAATTCACCCCTCCACTTG.

This clonotype was seen repeatedly, ten times or more. The V and J genes are TRBV19 and TRBJ2-7; D is uncertain. The CDR3 sequence is 16 residues long. Trimming removed 5 bases from V and 0 bases from J, with 17 bases in between. CDR1 is LNHDA and CDR2 is SQIVND in the germline V gene (reference sequence). The CDR3 reads CASSPPGPWGSYEQYF. The CDR3 DNA follows: TGTGCCAGTAGTCCACCGGGCCCCTGGGGCTCCTACGAGCAGTACTTC. The full variable domain, in which reference TRBV19 and TRBJ2-7 provide the parts outside the CDR3, is DGGITQSPKYLFRKEGQNVTLSCEQNLNHDAMYWYRQDPGQGLRLIYYSQIVNDFQKGDIAEGYSVSREKKESFPLTVTSAQKNPTAFYLCASSPPGPWGSYEQYFGPGTRLTVT.

This clonotype came up many times. The chain uses TRBV6-2 or TRBV6-3 and TRBJ2-4, with D maybe TRBD1 (5 bases). In germline, CDR1 is MNHEY, CDR2 SVGEGT. V was pared by 2 bases and J by 6 bases, with 11 bases between. The CDR3 runs 14 residues. The CDR3 here is CASSYVGRGNIQYF. The CDR3 coding sequence is TGTGCCAGCAGTTACGTCGGAAGGGGAAACATTCAGTACTTC.

Note on this clonotype: This clone may be a read error of a much larger clone one base away. This chain uses TRBV7-9 with TRBJ1-1; D is ambiguous. The V gene's germline CDR1 is SEHNR and CDR2 FQNEAQ (reference sequence). This CDR3 region has 15 residues. The DNA for the CDR3 is TGTGCCGGCAGCTCGGGCAGCCAGATGAACACTGAAGCTTTCTTT. The encoded protein is CAGSSGSQMNTEAFF.

This clonotype was recorded only once. The rearrangement uses TRBV28 and TRBJ2-7; D unclear. V lost 6 bases and J 4 bases, leaving 10 bases between the germline ends. Germline values: CDR1 MDHEN, CDR2 SYDVKM. The CDR3 has 12 amino acids. The CDR3 DNA reads as TGTGCCAGCAGCTGGGTGGGGTACGAGCAGTACTTC. It encodes CASSWVGYEQYF.

This chain connects TRBV28 to TRBJ2-5; perhaps TRBD1 as D (6 bases). Germline V gene data show CDR1 as MDHEN and CDR2 as SYDVKM. Trimming took 2 bases from V and 4 from J, leaving 14 bases between them. The CDR3 consists of 15 residues. CDR3 bases: TGTGCCAGCAGTTTAGCAGGGGCCCTGGCAGAGACCCAGTACTTC. It is translated as CASSLAGALAETQYF.

The chain carries TRBV11-3 and TRBJ2-5, with 11 bases that match TRBD1. This CDR3 is built from 19 residues. Germline trimming cut 5 bases from V and 2 bases from J; bases unmatched to any gene: 16. The germline V gene has CDR1 SGHNT and CDR2 YENEEA. The CDR3 is CASSPKELARDRGQETQYF. The CDR3, as DNA: TGTGCCAGCAGCCCTAAGGAGTTGGCTCGGGACAGGGGGCAAGAGACCCAGTACTTC. Full variable domain (missing parts from reference TRBV11-3 and TRBJ2-5): EAGVVQSPRYKIIEKKQPVAFWCNPISGHNTLYWYLQNLGQGPELLIRYENEEAVDDSQLPKDRFSAERLKGVDSTLKIQPAELGDSAVYLCASSPKELARDRGQETQYFGPGTRLLVL.

There are many counts of this clonotype. The J gene is TRBJ2-1, the V gene TRBV7-2, with D perhaps matching TRBD2 (6 bases). CDR3 length equals 15 residues. V lost 0 bases and J 4 bases, leaving 10 bases between the germline ends. Germline V gives CDR1 SGHTA, CDR2 FQGNSA. CDR3 sequence reads: CASSLARGLYNEQFF. The CDR3 nucleotides are TGTGCCAGCAGCTTAGCGAGGGGACTGTACAATGAGCAGTTCTTC.

This clonotype was found many times. CDR3 sequence reads: CASSFRSGTSGGTYEQYF. The DNA for the CDR3 is TGTGCCAGCAGTTTCCGCTCTGGGACTAGCGGGGGGACCTACGAGCAGTACTTC. V gene TRBV27 combines with J gene TRBJ2-7, with TRBD2 matching 15 bases. J was trimmed by 2 bases and V by 3 bases; bases with no gene match: 8. The CDR3 totals 18 residues. Germline CDR1 reads MNHEY; CDR2 reads SMNVEV (reference sequence).

This clonotype occurred a few times. The rearrangement uses TRBV7-8 and TRBJ2-7; D gene uncertain. The CDR3 is 14 residues long. The ends were cut back, 1 base at V and 3 bases at J, with 10 bases in the middle. Germline V gives CDR1 SGHVS, CDR2 FQNEAQ. The CDR3 protein is CASSLEADFYEQYF. CDR3 in DNA: TGTGCCAGCAGCTTAGAGGCAGACTTCTACGAGCAGTACTTC.

At least ten counts were recorded for this clonotype. V gene TRBV5-1 combines with J gene TRBJ2-7; 9 positions agree with TRBD1. The junction had 3 bases not matched to a gene; V was cut back by 3 bases and J by 5 bases. CDR1 SGHRS and CDR2 YFSETQ come from the germline V gene. The CDR3 covers 13 residues. CDR3 DNA: TGCGCCAGCAGCTACAGGGGGCAAAACGAGCAGTACTTC. This encodes CASSYRGQNEQYF. Using reference TRBV5-1 and TRBJ2-7 for the parts outside the CDR3, the full variable domain is KAGVTQTPRYLIKTRGQQVTLSCSPISGHRSVSWYQQTPGQGLQFLFEYFSETQRNKGNFPGRFSGRQFSNSRSEMNVSTLELGDSALYLCASSYRGQNEQYFGPGTRLTVT.

This clonotype has a count of ten or more. The gene calls are TRBV12-3 or TRBV12-4 and TRBJ1-2; D is uncertain. Trimming shortened V by 6 bases and J by 8 bases, and 19 bases separated the two germline ends. CDR3 length: 14 amino acids. CDR3 region: CASSAITEGRGYTF. CDR3 DNA sequence: TGTGCCAGCAGCGCTATCACGGAGGGTCGGGGCTACACCTTC.

To note about this clonotype: This may arise from a read error, as a much more abundant clone is one base away. This chain joins TRBV5-1 and TRBJ2-7, with D perhaps TRBD1 (6 bases). CDR3 size: 15 residues. Germline V gene sequence: CDR1 SGHRS, CDR2 YFSETQ. In nucleotides, the CDR3 is TGCGTCAGCAGTCCGGGACATACTACTTCCTACGAGCAGTACTTC. This codes for CVSSPGHTTSYEQYF.

The V call is TRBV5-6, the J call TRBJ2-5; maybe TRBD1 (5 bases). CDR3 length: 15 residues. Between the trimmed V and J ends, which lost 2 bases and 11 bases, there was a span of 22 bases. Germline CDR1 SGHDT, CDR2 YYEEEE. The CDR3 reads CASSLRGLGRNEQYF. CDR3 nucleotides: TGTGCCAGCAGCTTAAGGGGCTTGGGTCGCAATGAGCAGTACTTC.

The V gene is TRBV6-2 or TRBV6-3, the J gene TRBJ2-7; 10 bases map to TRBD1. The CDR3 is 15 residues long. The germline CDR1 and CDR2 sequences are MNHEY and SVGEGT. Unmatched junction bases numbered 4, after V lost 2 bases and J lost 3 bases. CDR3 nucleotides: TGTGCCAGCAGTTACGGGGACAGGGGATACTACGAGCAGTACTTC. It is translated as CASSYGDRGYYEQYF.